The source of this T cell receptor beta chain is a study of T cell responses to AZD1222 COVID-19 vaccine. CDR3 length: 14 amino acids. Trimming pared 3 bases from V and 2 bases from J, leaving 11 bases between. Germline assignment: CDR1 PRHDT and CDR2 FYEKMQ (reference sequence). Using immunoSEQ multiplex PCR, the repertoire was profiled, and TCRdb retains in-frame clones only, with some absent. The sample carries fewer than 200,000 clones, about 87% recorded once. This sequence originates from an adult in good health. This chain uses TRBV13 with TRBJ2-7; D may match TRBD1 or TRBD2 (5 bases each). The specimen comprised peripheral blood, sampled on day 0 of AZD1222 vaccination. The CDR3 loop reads CASSFTGQTYEQYF. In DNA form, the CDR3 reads TGTGCCAGCAGCTTTACGGGGCAGACCTACGAGCAGTACTTC.